One and the same sample provided the 32 T cell receptor beta chains below, sequenced in a study of blood T cell repertoires in COVID-19. Some clones are missing from TCRdb's copy, which holds only in-frame ones; the method was immunoSEQ multiplex PCR. The sample holds 200,000 or so clones; about nine tenths are singletons and the top ten take about 4.8%. Sequencing input: peripheral blood. Receptors originate from a man aged 45-65 years with acute or convalescent COVID-19.

This clone has just a few counts. The gene calls are TRBV30 and TRBJ1-5, with a possible D match to TRBD1 (6 bases). V lost 2 bases and J 3 bases, leaving 14 bases between the germline ends. Germline CDR1 is GTSNPN and CDR2 is SVGIG (reference sequence). The CDR3 contains 15 residues. CDR3 amino acids: CAWSRWAGDNQPQHF. CDR3 nucleotides: TGTGCCTGGAGTCGGTGGGCAGGGGACAATCAGCCCCAGCATTTT. Full variable domain (missing parts from reference TRBV30 and TRBJ1-5): SQTIHQWPATLVQPVGSPLSLECTVEGTSNPNLYWYRQAAGRGLQLLFYSVGIGQISSEVPQNLSASRPQDRQFILSSKKLLLSDSGFYLCAWSRWAGDNQPQHFGDGTRLSIL.

The rearrangement joins TRBV16 to TRBJ2-2; 7 positions match TRBD1. This CDR3 has 14 amino acids. V was clipped by 4 bases and J by 6 bases; unmatched bases: 5. CDR1 and CDR2 (germline): KGHSY, FQNENV. Here the CDR3 DNA reads TGTGCCAGCAGCCCCAACAGGGGAGCCGGGGAGCTGTTTTTT. Amino acid sequence: CASSPNRGAGELFF.

This clone was counted a single time. This chain links TRBV2 with TRBJ1-1; 9 bases are a match to TRBD1. The CDR3 sequence is 19 residues long. Germline V lookup: CDR1 SNHLY, CDR2 FYNNEI. The trim removed 1 base at V and 3 bases at J, leaving 15 bases unmatched. The CDR3 region has the DNA TGTGCCAGCAGTGAAGTCCGGACAGGGGACCGGATATTGGACACTGAAGCTTTCTTT. Its translation is CASSEVRTGDRILDTEAFF.

The rearrangement links TRBV27 to TRBJ1-5; D is possibly TRBD1 (5 bases). The CDR3 spans 15 residues. Germline loops: CDR1 MNHEY, CDR2 SMNVEV (reference sequence). Deletions cut 6 bases from V and 3 bases from J, with 15 bases between. CDR3 region: CASSPFGGDNQPQHF. CDR3 sequence (DNA): TGTGCCAGCAGCCCCTTTGGAGGGGACAATCAGCCCCAGCATTTT.

V is TRBV19 and J is TRBJ1-1; D call uncertain. The CDR3 has 14 amino acids. In germline, CDR1 is LNHDA, CDR2 SQIVND (reference sequence). The V end was cut by 0 bases, the J end by 8 bases, with 13 bases between. Here the CDR3 reads CASSIDLVGGEAFF. CDR3 in DNA: TGTGCCAGTAGTATAGATCTTGTGGGAGGGGAAGCTTTCTTT.

This clone was seen more than once but under ten times. The chain is built from TRBV27 and TRBJ1-1; possibly TRBD1 for D (6 bases). The V end lost 5 bases, the J end lost 0 bases, and 16 bases lay between the germline ends. The length of the CDR3 is 16 residues. CDR1 and CDR2 from the germline V gene are MNHEY and SMNVEV (reference sequence). For the CDR3, the DNA is TGTGCCAGCAGTCCAATTGGACAGAATATGAACACTGAAGCTTTCTTT. It yields the protein CASSPIGQNMNTEAFF.

The CDR3 bases are TGTGCCAGCAGTGAGGGGCTTGCAACTAATGAAAAACTGTTTTTT. Translation: CASSEGLATNEKLFF. The gene calls are TRBV6-1 and TRBJ1-4; D perhaps matches TRBD1 (5 bases). CDR1 is MNHNS, CDR2 SASEGT, per germline. Deletions cut 3 bases from V and 0 bases from J, with 8 bases between. The CDR3 runs 15 residues.

This clone was detected many times. The chain employs TRBV6-2 or TRBV6-3 and TRBJ1-2, with a tentative D call TRBD1 (6 bases). The length of the CDR3 is 14 residues. The germline V gene encodes CDR1 MNHEY and CDR2 SVGEGT. V dropped 4 bases and J dropped 6 bases, with 15 bases sitting between them. CDR3 residues: CASSSRGFIHGYTF. CDR3 in DNA: TGTGCCAGCAGTTCCAGGGGTTTTATCCATGGCTACACCTTC.

The chain combines TRBV10-2 with TRBJ1-5, with D perhaps TRBD1 (6 bases). The V end lost 6 bases, the J end lost 5 bases, and 20 bases lay between the germline ends. CDR1 and CDR2 from the germline V gene are WSHSY and SAAADI. This CDR3 region has 16 residues. The CDR3: CASSARTVKGHQPQHF. The CDR3 DNA follows: TGCGCCAGCAGCGCCCGGACAGTTAAAGGCCATCAGCCCCAGCATTTT.

The CDR3: CASSYATGGRGNTIYF. CDR3 sequence (DNA): TGTGCCAGCAGTTACGCCACAGGGGGCCGCGGAAACACCATATATTTT. The chain is built from TRBV6-5 and TRBJ1-3, with TRBD1 identical over 9 bases. Germline V gene lookup returns CDR1 MNHEY and CDR2 SVGAGI. The trim removed 2 bases at V and 4 bases at J, leaving 6 bases unmatched. This CDR3 has 16 amino acids.

This clone is a singleton in its sample. V usage is TRBV6-5 and J usage is TRBJ1-2; D perhaps matches TRBD1 (5 bases). With 2 bases removed from V and 4 bases from J, the gap between germline ends came to 14 bases. Germline CDR1 MNHEY, CDR2 SVGAGI. The CDR3 contains 15 residues. CDR3 sequence: CASSYGAGYLYGYTF. In nucleotides, the CDR3 is TGTGCCAGCAGTTACGGGGCAGGTTATCTCTATGGCTACACCTTC.

In this sample, this clone turned up a few times. The V call is TRBV4-1, the J call TRBJ2-5; 9 nucleotides match TRBD2. Germline lookup yields CDR1 MGHRA and CDR2 YSYEKL. This CDR3 has 16 residues. Trimming cost V 4 bases and J 1 base; bases outside gene matches: 7. Here the CDR3 DNA reads TGCGCCAGCAGCCCCTCAGCGGGGGGCCTCCAAGAGACCCAGTACTTC. Amino acid sequence: CASSPSAGGLQETQYF.

The rearrangement uses TRBV10-3 and TRBJ2-7; D gene uncertain. This CDR3 has 13 residues. CDR1 is ENHRY and CDR2 is SYGVKD in the germline V gene. Trimming stripped 7 bases from V and 1 base from J, with 11 bases between. The CDR3 is CAIKRDGSYEQYF. CDR3 nucleotide sequence: TGTGCCATCAAGCGAGACGGGTCCTACGAGCAGTACTTC.

The chain recombines TRBV19 with TRBJ2-7; maybe TRBD1 (6 bases). The CDR3 has 15 residues. V was cut by 5 bases and J by 4 bases, with 18 bases left in between. The germline V gene has CDR1 LNHDA and CDR2 SQIVND (reference sequence). The CDR3 DNA sequence: TGTGCCAGTAGTGCTCACGACAGGAACACTTACGAGCAGTACTTC. This gives the protein CASSAHDRNTYEQYF.

The V gene is TRBV2, the J gene TRBJ1-6; 8 positions match TRBD1. Unmatched junction bases numbered 2, after V lost 6 bases and J lost 7 bases. This CDR3 is 13 amino acids long. Germline V lookup: CDR1 SNHLY, CDR2 FYNNEI. This chain's CDR3 is CASRGQANSPLHF. The CDR3 DNA follows: TGTGCCAGCAGGGGACAGGCAAATTCACCCCTCCACTTT. Looking up the rest from reference TRBV2 and TRBJ1-6 gives the full variable domain: EPEVTQTPSHQVTQMGQEVILRCVPISNHLYFYWYRQILGQKVEFLVSFYNNEISEKSEIFDDQFSVERPDGSNFTLKIRSTKLEDSAMYFCASRGQANSPLHFGNGTRLTVT.

The chain joins TRBV18 to TRBJ1-5; 7 bases line up with TRBD1. Per the germline V gene, CDR1 is KGHSH and CDR2 is LQKENI. The CDR3 extends over 17 amino acids. The J segment lost 6 bases and the V segment lost 1 base, leaving 12 bases of the junction unmatched. The CDR3 coding sequence is TGTGCCAGCTCACCACTTGGTCCCAGACAGGGCCTTCAGCCCCAGCATTTT. As protein: CASSPLGPRQGLQPQHF.

The rearrangement uses TRBV28 and TRBJ1-5, with 9 bases matching TRBD1. Germline values: CDR1 MDHEN, CDR2 SYDVKM. The CDR3 is made up of 14 amino acids. Germline trimming cut 4 bases from V and 9 bases from J; bases unmatched to any gene: 7. Here the CDR3 reads CASSSGQGTSPQHF. The CDR3 nucleotides are TGTGCCAGCAGTTCCGGACAGGGGACTTCGCCCCAGCATTTT. The variable domain in full, with the rest retrieved from reference TRBV28 and TRBJ1-5, is DVKVTQSSRYLVKRTGEKVFLECVQDMDHENMFWYRQDPGLGLRLIYFSYDVKMKEKGDIPEGYSVSREKKERFSLILESASTNQTSMYLCASSSGQGTSPQHFGDGTRLSIL.

This chain links TRBV7-9 with TRBJ1-5, with TRBD1 matching 8 bases. V lost 4 bases and J lost 4; bases outside the gene matches: 3. This CDR3 contains 14 residues. Per germline, CDR1 SEHNR and CDR2 FQNEAQ (reference sequence). This CDR3 reads CASSSQGANQPQHF. The CDR3 DNA sequence: TGTGCCAGCAGCTCTCAGGGGGCAAATCAGCCCCAGCATTTT.

This clone showed up just once. The chain combines TRBV7-9 with TRBJ2-7, with TRBD1 matching over 7 bases. CDR1 is SEHNR, CDR2 FQNEAQ, per germline (reference sequence). The CDR3 spans 14 residues. With V trimmed by 8 bases and J by 2 bases, 9 bases remained unmatched. This chain's CDR3 is CASQPRQGPYEQYF. CDR3 DNA: TGTGCCAGCCAGCCGCGACAGGGCCCCTACGAGCAGTACTTC. The whole variable domain, remainder taken from reference TRBV7-9 and TRBJ2-7, is DTGVSQNPRHKITKRGQNVTFRCDPISEHNRLYWYRQTLGQGPEFLTYFQNEAQLEKSRLLSDRFSAERPKGSFSTLEIQRTEQGDSAMYLCASQPRQGPYEQYFGPGTRLTVT.

The V call is TRBV20-1, the J call TRBJ1-2; D is uncertain. The V end was cut by 2 bases, the J end by 8 bases, with 9 bases between. Germline V gene sequence: CDR1 DFQATT, CDR2 SNEGSKA (reference sequence). This CDR3 has 11 residues. CDR3 loop: CSARPGVGYTF. CDR3 DNA: TGCAGTGCTAGACCCGGGGTGGGCTACACCTTC.

The count of this clone is one. This chain uses TRBV3-1 (or the pseudogene TRBV3-2) with TRBJ2-7, with 9 positions matching TRBD1. Per the germline V gene, CDR1 is LGHDT and CDR2 is YNNKEL (reference sequence). This CDR3 spans 14 amino acids. V gave up 7 bases and J gave up 7 bases; unmatched junction bases: 11. Here the CDR3 reads CASKYGTGPGEQYF. In nucleotides, the CDR3 is TGTGCCAGCAAGTACGGGACAGGGCCGGGGGAGCAGTACTTC.

The J gene is TRBJ1-5, the V gene TRBV10-3; D is undetermined. The V and J ends lost 2 bases and 4 bases respectively, with 9 bases between them. Germline V gives CDR1 ENHRY, CDR2 SYGVKD. The CDR3 has 14 amino acids. The CDR3 protein is CAISEGETNQPQHF. The CDR3 DNA reads as TGTGCCATCAGTGAGGGGGAGACAAATCAGCCCCAGCATTTT.

The chain couples TRBV7-9 to TRBJ1-4; 8 bases align to TRBD1. The V gene end was trimmed by 6 bases and the J gene end by 5 bases; junction bases not matched to a gene: 5. This CDR3 is built from 14 residues. In germline, CDR1 is SEHNR, CDR2 FQNEAQ (reference sequence). As DNA, the CDR3 is TGTGCCAGCAGTCCACAGGGGGGGAATGAAAAACTGTTTTTT. This gives the protein CASSPQGGNEKLFF.

This clone was counted many times. The rearrangement joins TRBV6-2 or TRBV6-3 to TRBJ2-1, with D possibly being TRBD2 (6 bases). Looked up from germline, CDR1 is MNHEY and CDR2 is SVGEGT. The CDR3 length is 15 residues. Trimming removed 2 bases at V and 1 base at J, with 9 bases between. Written as DNA, the CDR3 is TGTGCCAGCAGTTACCCGGGGGTGTCCTACAATGAGCAGTTCTTC. Translation: CASSYPGVSYNEQFF.

In DNA, the CDR3 is TGTGCCAGCAGCTTAATACAGACTGAAGCTTTCTTT. It codes for CASSLIQTEAFF. V is TRBV7-2 and J is TRBJ1-1; no reliable D call. Germline CDR1 is SGHTA and CDR2 is FQGNSA. V gave up 2 bases and J gave up 5 bases, with 6 bases separating them. The CDR3 spans 12 residues. Full variable domain (rest looked up from reference TRBV7-2 and TRBJ1-1): GAGVSQSPSNKVTEKGKDVELRCDPISGHTALYWYRQSLGQGLEFLIYFQGNSAPDKSGLPSDRFSAERTGGSVSTLTIQRTQQEDSAVYLCASSLIQTEAFFGQGTRLTVV.

The V call is TRBV9, the J call TRBJ2-1; 11 nucleotides agree with TRBD2. This CDR3 is 15 amino acids long. The V gene's germline CDR1 is SGDLS and CDR2 YYNGEE. V trimming: 4 bases; J trimming: 4 bases; junction bases outside the gene matches: 4. CDR3 in DNA: TGTGCCAGCAGCCCCGGGACTAGCGGATACAATGAGCAGTTCTTC. It codes for CASSPGTSGYNEQFF.

The rearrangement uses TRBV10-3 and TRBJ2-1; TRBD2 aligns across 8 bases. The CDR3 loop spans 11 amino acids. Trimming took 11 bases from V and 8 from J; bases not matched to a gene: 5. The germline CDR1 and CDR2 sequences are ENHRY and SYGVKD. The CDR3 region has the DNA TGTGCCGCCGGGGGGGCGGATGAGCAGTTCTTC. The encoded protein is CAAGGADEQFF.

This clone was seen only once. CDR3 in DNA: TGTGCCAGTAGTACGCCAGGGGCTTCCAATCAGCCCCAGCATTTT. Protein sequence: CASSTPGASNQPQHF. V gene TRBV19 combines with J gene TRBJ1-5; D perhaps matches TRBD1 (6 bases). The CDR3 length is 15 residues. The V gene's germline CDR1 is LNHDA and CDR2 SQIVND (reference sequence). Trimming shortened V by 4 bases and J by 3 bases, and 13 bases separated the two germline ends.

The V gene is TRBV21-1, the J gene TRBJ2-5; TRBD1, the table's D call, lacks a check against the DNA. TRBV21-1 is a recognized pseudogene. This CDR3 is built from 13 residues. The CDR3 bases are TGTGCCAGCAGCAAAGGTTCAGGGGAGACCCAGTACTTC. This gives the protein CASSKGSGETQYF.

This clone was recorded once. The chain has TRBV5-8 and TRBJ2-3, with TRBD2 matching over 10 bases. The CDR3 loop spans 16 amino acids. V gave up 4 bases and J gave up 4 bases; unmatched junction bases: 9. From germline, CDR1 is SGHTS and CDR2 YDEGEE. This CDR3 is CASSPISGGAADTQYF. DNA of the CDR3: TGTGCCAGCAGCCCTATAAGCGGGGGGGCCGCAGATACGCAGTATTTT.

This clone has only one observation. The rearrangement links TRBV12-3 or TRBV12-4 to TRBJ1-2; the D is unclear. The CDR3 is made up of 12 amino acids. V lost 6 bases, J lost 3 bases, and 8 bases lay in between. CDR3 protein: CASSQEYYGYTF. The CDR3 region has the DNA TGTGCCAGCAGCCAAGAGTACTATGGCTACACCTTC.

The chain has TRBV25-1 and TRBJ1-4; the match to TRBD1 covers 7 bases. V shed 7 bases and J 3 bases; nucleotides not matched to a gene: 2. Per the germline V gene, CDR1 is MGHDK and CDR2 is SYGVNS. The CDR3 spans 13 residues. The CDR3 region is CASTGTANEKLFF. In DNA, the CDR3 is TGTGCCAGCACCGGGACAGCTAATGAAAAACTGTTTTTT.